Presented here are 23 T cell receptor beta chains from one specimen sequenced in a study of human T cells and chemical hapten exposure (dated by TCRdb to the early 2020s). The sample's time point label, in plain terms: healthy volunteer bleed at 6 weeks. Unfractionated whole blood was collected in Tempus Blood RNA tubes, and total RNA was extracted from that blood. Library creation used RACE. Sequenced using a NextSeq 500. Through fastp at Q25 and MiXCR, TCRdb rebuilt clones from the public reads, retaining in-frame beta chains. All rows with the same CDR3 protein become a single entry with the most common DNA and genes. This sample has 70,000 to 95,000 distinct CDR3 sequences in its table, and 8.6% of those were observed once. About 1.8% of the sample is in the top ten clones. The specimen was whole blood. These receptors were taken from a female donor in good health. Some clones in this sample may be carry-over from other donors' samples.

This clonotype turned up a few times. The CDR3 DNA reads TGCGCCAGCAGGAGACAGGGTCTGGACTCTGGGGCCAACGTCCTGACTTTC. Translated, it gives CASRRQGLDSGANVLTF. The chain couples TRBV10-2 to TRBJ2-6, with 7 positions matching TRBD1. Trimming took 6 bases from V and 0 from J; bases not matched to a gene: 8. Germline V lookup: CDR1 WSHSY, CDR2 SAAADI. The CDR3 is 17 amino acids.

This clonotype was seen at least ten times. CDR3 amino acids: CASSLGHSTDTQYF. CDR3 coding DNA: TGTGCCAGCAGCTTAGGGCATAGCACAGATACGCAGTATTTT. J is TRBJ2-3 and V is TRBV7-2, with D unclear. V was cut by 1 base and J by 0 bases, with 5 bases left in between. The CDR3 has 14 amino acids. In germline, CDR1 is SGHTA, CDR2 FQGNSA.

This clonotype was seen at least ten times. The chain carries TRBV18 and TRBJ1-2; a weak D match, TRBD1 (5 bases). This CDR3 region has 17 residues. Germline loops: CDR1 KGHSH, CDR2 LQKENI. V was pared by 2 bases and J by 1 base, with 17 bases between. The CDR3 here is CASSPKVRSDSNYGYTF. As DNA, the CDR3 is TGTGCCAGCTCACCAAAGGTCCGTTCCGACAGTAACTATGGCTACACCTTC.

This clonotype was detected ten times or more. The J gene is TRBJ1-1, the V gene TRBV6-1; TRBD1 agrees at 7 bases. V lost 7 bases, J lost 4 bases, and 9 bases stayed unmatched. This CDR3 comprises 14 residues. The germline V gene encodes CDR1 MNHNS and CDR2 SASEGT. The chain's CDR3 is CASILTGLATEAFF. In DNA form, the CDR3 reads TGTGCCAGCATCCTGACAGGGCTTGCCACTGAAGCTTTCTTT.

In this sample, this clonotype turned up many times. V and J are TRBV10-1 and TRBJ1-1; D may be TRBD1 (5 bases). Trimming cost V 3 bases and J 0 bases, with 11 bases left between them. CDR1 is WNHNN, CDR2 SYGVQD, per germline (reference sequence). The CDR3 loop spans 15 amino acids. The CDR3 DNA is TGCGCCAGCAGTGATGTCGGGGGTCTGAACACTGAAGCTTTCTTT. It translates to CASSDVGGLNTEAFF.

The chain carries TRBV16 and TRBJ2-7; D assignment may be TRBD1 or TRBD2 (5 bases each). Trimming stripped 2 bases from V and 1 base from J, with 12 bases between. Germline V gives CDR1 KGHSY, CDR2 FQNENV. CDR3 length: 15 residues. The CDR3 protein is CASSQVGTDSYEQYF. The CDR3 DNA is TGTGCCAGCAGCCAAGTCGGGACGGATTCCTACGAGCAGTACTTC.

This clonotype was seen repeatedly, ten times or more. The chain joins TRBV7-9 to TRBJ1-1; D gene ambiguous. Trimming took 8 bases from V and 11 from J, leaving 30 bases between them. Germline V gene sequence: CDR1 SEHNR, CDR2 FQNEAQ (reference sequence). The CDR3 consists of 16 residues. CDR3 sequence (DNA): TGTGCCAGCGGGCCTAGGGCCTTTTCCGAAGGACTGGGGGCTTTCTTT. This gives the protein CASGPRAFSEGLGAFF.

The CDR3 is CASSLLGQGNEQYF. The CDR3 DNA reads as TGTGCCAGCAGTTTGTTGGGACAGGGTAACGAGCAGTACTTC. The chain has TRBV27 and TRBJ2-7, with 9 positions matching TRBD1. Germline CDR1 reads MNHEY; CDR2 reads SMNVEV (reference sequence). The CDR3 is made up of 14 amino acids. Losses at the gene ends were 3 bases for V and 5 bases for J; bases not matched to a gene: 5.

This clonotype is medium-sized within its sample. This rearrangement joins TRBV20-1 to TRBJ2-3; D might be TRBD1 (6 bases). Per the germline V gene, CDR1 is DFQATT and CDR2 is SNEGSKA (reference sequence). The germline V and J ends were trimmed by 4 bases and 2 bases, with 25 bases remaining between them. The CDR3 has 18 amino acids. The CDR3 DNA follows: TGCAGTGCTACGGCGGACAGCCGAGGTTGGGGACACACAGATACGCAGTATTTT. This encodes CSATADSRGWGHTDTQYF.

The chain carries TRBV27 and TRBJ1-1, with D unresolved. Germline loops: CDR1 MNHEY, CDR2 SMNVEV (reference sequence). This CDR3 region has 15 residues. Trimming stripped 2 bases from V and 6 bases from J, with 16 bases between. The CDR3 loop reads CASSLHPVFPPEAFF. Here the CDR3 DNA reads TGTGCCAGCAGTTTACACCCGGTCTTCCCCCCTGAAGCTTTCTTT.

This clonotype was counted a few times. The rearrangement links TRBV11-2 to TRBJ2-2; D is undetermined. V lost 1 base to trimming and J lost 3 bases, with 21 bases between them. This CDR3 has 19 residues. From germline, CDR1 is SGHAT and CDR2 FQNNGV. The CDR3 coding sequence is TGTGCCAGCAGCTTAGTGTTTACCTACTCTCGGGCCCACACCGGGGAGCTGTTTTTT. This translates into CASSLVFTYSRAHTGELFF.

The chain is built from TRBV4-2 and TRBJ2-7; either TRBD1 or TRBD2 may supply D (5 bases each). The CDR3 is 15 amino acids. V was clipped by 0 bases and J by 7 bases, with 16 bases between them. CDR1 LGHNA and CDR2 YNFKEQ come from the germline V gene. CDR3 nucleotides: TGTGCCAGCAGCCAAGATGGACACCACCGAGGGGAGCAGTACTTC. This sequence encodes CASSQDGHHRGEQYF.

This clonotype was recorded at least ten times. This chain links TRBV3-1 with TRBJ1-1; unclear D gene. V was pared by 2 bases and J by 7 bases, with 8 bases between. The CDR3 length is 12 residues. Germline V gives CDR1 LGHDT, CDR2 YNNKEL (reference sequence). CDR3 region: CASSQNGDEAFF. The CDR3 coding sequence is TGTGCCAGCAGCCAAAACGGGGATGAAGCTTTCTTT.

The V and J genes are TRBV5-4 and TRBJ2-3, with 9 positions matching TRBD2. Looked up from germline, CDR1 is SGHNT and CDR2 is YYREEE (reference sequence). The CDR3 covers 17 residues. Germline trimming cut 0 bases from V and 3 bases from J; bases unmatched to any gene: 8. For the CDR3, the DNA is TGTGCCAGCAGCTTGGTAGCCCTAGCGGGGAGGACAGATACGCAGTATTTT. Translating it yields CASSLVALAGRTDTQYF.

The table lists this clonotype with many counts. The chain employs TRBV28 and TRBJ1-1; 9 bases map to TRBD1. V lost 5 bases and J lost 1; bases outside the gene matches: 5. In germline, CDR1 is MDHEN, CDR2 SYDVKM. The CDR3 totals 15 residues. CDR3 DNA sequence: TGTGCCAGCAGTCTACAGGGGGCCCGGAACACTGAAGCTTTCTTT. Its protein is CASSLQGARNTEAFF.

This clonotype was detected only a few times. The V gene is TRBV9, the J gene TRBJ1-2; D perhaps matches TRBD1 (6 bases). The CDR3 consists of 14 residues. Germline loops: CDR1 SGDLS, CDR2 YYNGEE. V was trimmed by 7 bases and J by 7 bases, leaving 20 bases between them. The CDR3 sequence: CASVPGWGLSGYTF. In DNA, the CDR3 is TGTGCCAGCGTTCCGGGCTGGGGGCTCTCTGGCTACACCTTC.

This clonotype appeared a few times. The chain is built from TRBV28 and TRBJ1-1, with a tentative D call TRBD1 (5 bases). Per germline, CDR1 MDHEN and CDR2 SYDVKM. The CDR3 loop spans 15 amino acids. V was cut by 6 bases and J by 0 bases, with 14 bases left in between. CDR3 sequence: CASSQKQGLNTEAFF. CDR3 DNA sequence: TGTGCCAGCAGCCAAAAGCAGGGCTTGAACACTGAAGCTTTCTTT.

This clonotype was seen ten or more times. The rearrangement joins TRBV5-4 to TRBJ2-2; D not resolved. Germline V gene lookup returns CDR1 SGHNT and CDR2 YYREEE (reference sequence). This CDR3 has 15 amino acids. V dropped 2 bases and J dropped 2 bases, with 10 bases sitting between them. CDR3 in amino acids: CASSFPGYNTGELFF. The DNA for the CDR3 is TGTGCCAGCAGCTTCCCGGGTTACAACACCGGGGAGCTGTTTTTT.

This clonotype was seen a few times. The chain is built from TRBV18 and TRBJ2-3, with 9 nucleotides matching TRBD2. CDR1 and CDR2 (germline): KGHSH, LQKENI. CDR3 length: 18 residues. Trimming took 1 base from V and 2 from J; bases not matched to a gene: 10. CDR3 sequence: CASSPQRGAVVPTDTQYF. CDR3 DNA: TGTGCCAGCTCACCACAGCGGGGGGCCGTAGTCCCCACAGATACGCAGTATTTT.

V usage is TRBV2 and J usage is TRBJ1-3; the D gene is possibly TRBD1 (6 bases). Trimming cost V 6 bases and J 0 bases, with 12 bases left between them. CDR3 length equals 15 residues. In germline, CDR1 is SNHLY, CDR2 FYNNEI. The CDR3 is CASRLRGDSGNTIYF. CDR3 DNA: TGTGCCAGCAGGCTCAGGGGCGACTCTGGAAACACCATATATTTT.

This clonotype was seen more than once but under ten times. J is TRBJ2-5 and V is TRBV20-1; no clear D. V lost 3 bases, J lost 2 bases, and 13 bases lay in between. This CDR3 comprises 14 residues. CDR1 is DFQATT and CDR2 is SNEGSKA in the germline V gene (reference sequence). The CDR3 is CSASRRSGQETQYF. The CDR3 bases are TGCAGTGCTAGTCGCAGGAGTGGGCAAGAGACCCAGTACTTC.

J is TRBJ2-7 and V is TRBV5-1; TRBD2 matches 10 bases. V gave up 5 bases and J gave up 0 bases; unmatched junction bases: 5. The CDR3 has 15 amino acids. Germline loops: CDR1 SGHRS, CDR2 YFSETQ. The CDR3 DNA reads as TGCGCCAGCAGTTCCGGGACTAGCGCCTCCTACGAGCAGTACTTC. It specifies CASSSGTSASYEQYF.

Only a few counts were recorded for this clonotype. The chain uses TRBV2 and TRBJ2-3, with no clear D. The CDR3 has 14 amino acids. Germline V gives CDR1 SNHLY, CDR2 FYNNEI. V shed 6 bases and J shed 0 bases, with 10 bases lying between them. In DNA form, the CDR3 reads TGTGCCAGCAGGGTAGGACCTAGCACAGATACGCAGTATTTT. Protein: CASRVGPSTDTQYF.